The sequence of this T cell receptor beta chain was determined in a study of CD8+CD57+ T cells in acquired aplastic anemia. Study conclusions and caveats: Sharing between patients and controls was observed for over 25 CD8+ CDR3 sequences.

TCR beta VDJ and CDR3 profiles were obtained from a genomic DNA template. TCRdb reprocessed the reads via MiXCR and lists one record per CDR3 protein. The data show a few hundred thousand distinct CDR3 sequences, 61% seen once. Germline V gene sequence: CDR1 SGHAT, CDR2 FQNNGV. The CDR3 is 15 residues long. The ends were cut back, 5 bases at V and 1 base at J, with 14 bases in the middle. As to this clonotype: Its cognate antigen is unknown.

This TCR was sampled from a human donor in good health. Sequencing was done on a sample of sorted CD4+, CD8+, or CD8+CD57+ T cells (not recorded which) from PBMCs. J is TRBJ2-5 and V is TRBV11-2; D unresolved. CDR3 region: CASSPNGPLQETQYF. The CDR3, as DNA: TGTGCCAGCAGCCCCAATGGGCCCCTCCAAGAGACCCAGTACTTC.